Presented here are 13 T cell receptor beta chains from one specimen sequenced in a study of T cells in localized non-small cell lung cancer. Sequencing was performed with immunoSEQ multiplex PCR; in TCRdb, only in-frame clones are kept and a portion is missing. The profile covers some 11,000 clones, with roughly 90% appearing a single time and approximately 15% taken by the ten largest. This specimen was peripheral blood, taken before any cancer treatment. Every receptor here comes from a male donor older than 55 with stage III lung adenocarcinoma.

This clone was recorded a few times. This chain's CDR3 is CASSENSGSYNEQFF. The CDR3 region has the DNA TGTGCCAGCAGTGAAAATAGCGGGAGCTACAATGAGCAGTTCTTC. The V gene is TRBV6-4, the J gene TRBJ2-1; TRBD2 agrees at 9 bases. The V gene's germline CDR1 is MRHNA and CDR2 SNTAGT. J was trimmed by 3 bases and V by 3 bases; bases with no gene match: 3. The CDR3 covers 15 residues.

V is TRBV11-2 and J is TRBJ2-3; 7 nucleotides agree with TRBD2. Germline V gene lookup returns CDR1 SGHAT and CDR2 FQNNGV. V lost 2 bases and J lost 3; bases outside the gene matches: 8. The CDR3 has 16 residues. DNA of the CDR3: TGTGCCAGCAGCTTAAATCCTGGGCGGGGGACAGATACGCAGTATTTT. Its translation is CASSLNPGRGTDTQYF.

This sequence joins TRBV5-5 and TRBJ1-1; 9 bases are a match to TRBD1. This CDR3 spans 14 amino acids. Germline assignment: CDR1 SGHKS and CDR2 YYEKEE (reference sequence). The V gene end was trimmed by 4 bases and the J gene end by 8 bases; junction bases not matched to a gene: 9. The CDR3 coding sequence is TGTGCCAGCAGCCAGTGGGACAGGGCCCTCGAAGCTTTCTTT. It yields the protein CASSQWDRALEAFF.

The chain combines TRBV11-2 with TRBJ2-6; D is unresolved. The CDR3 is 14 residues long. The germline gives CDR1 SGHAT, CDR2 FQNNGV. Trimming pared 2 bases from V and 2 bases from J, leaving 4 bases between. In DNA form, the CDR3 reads TGTGCCAGCAGCTTAACCGCTGGGGCCAACGTCCTGACTTTC. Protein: CASSLTAGANVLTF.

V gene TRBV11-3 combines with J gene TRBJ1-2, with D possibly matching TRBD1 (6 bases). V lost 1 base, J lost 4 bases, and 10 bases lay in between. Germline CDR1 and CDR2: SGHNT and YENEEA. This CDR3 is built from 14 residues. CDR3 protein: CASSLVQGTYGYTF. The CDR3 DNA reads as TGTGCCAGCAGCTTAGTCCAGGGGACCTATGGCTACACCTTC.

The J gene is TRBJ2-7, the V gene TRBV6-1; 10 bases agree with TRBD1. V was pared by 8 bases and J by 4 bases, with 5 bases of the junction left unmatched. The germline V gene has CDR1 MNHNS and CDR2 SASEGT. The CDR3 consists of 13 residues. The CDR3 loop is CASGDRGPYEQYF. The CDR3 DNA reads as TGTGCCAGCGGGGACAGGGGCCCTTACGAGCAGTACTTC.

The CDR3 loop reads CASSSSKRGGADNEQFF. The CDR3 bases are TGTGCCAGCAGCTCAAGCAAACGGGGGGGAGCGGACAATGAGCAGTTCTTC. The J gene is TRBJ2-1, the V gene TRBV7-2; 8 bases map to TRBD2. CDR1 and CDR2 (germline): SGHTA, FQGNSA. The V gene end was trimmed by 4 bases and the J gene end by 5 bases; junction bases not matched to a gene: 13. This CDR3 region has 17 residues.

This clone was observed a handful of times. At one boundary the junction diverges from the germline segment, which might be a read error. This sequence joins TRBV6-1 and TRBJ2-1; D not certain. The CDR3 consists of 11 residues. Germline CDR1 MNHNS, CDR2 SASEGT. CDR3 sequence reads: CASSETDALVF. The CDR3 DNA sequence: TGTGCCAGCAGTGAGACGGACGCTCTGGTCTTC.

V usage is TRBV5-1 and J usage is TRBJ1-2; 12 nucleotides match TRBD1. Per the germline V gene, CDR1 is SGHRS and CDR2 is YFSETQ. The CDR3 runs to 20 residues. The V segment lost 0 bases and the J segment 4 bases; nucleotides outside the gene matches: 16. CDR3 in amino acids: CASSLESGTGGLTPRYGYTF. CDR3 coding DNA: TGCGCCAGCAGCTTGGAATCCGGGACAGGGGGCCTCACCCCTCGCTATGGCTACACCTTC.

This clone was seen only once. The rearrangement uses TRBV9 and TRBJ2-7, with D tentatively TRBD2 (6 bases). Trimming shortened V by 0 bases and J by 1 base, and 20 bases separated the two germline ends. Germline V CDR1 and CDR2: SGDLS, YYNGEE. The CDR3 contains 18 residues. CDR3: CASSVGVEGGDLSYEQYF. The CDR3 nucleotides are TGTGCCAGCAGCGTAGGGGTGGAGGGAGGCGATTTATCCTACGAGCAGTACTTC. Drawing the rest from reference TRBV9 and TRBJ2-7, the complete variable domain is DSGVTQTPKHLITATGQRVTLRCSPRSGDLSVYWYQQSLDQGLQFLIQYYNGEERAKGNILERFSAQQFPDLHSELNLSSLELGDSALYFCASSVGVEGGDLSYEQYFGPGTRLTVT.

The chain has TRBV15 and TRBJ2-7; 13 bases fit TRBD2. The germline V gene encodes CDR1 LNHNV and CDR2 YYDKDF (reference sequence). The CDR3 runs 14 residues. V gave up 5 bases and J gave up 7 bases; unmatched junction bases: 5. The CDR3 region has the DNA TGTGCCACCAGCTTTTTGACTAGCGGGGGGGAGCAGTACTTC. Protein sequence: CATSFLTSGGEQYF.

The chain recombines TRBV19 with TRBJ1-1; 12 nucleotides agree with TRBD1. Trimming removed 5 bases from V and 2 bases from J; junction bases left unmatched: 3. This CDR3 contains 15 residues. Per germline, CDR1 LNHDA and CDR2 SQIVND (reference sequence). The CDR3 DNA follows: TGTGCCAGTAGTGGGGACAGGGGGCATAACACTGAAGCTTTCTTT. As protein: CASSGDRGHNTEAFF.

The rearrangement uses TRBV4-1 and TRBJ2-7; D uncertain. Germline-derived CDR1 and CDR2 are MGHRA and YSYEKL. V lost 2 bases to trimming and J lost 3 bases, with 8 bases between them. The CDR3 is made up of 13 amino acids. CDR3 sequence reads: CASSQRPFYEQYF. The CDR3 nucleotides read TGCGCCAGCAGCCAAAGGCCTTTCTACGAGCAGTACTTC.